One sample yielded the 16 T cell receptor beta chains listed below, sequenced in a study of spatial heterogeneity in lung cancer. MiXCR was run by TCRdb on the 5' RACE reads, yielding one entry per CDR3 protein. The data contain some 38,000 distinct CDR3 sequences, 7.5% of them seen just once; the ten biggest clones take up 28%. Regarding time point: sample taken at primary tumor resection. Source: PBMCs, taken at surgery. The source is a male donor with early-stage non-small cell lung cancer.

This clonotype has only a few counts. This rearrangement joins TRBV5-5 to TRBJ1-6; D remains unclear. Germline V gene sequence: CDR1 SGHKS, CDR2 YYEKEE (reference sequence). Trimming took 0 bases from V and 3 from J, leaving 7 bases between them. CDR3 length: 15 residues. The CDR3 sequence is CASSLALYYNSPLHF. Written as DNA, the CDR3 is TGTGCCAGCAGCTTGGCTCTCTACTATAATTCACCCCTCCACTTT.

This clonotype has a count of ten or more. The chain couples TRBV7-8 to TRBJ2-1; D is possibly TRBD2 (5 bases). Germline CDR1 is SGHVS and CDR2 is FQNEAQ. The CDR3 consists of 14 residues. V gave up 3 bases and J gave up 3 bases, with 9 bases separating them. CDR3 residues: CASSFGLGYNEQFF. In nucleotides, the CDR3 is TGTGCCAGCAGCTTTGGACTGGGCTACAATGAGCAGTTCTTC.

V usage is TRBV18 and J usage is TRBJ2-1, with 9 nucleotides matching TRBD1. J was trimmed by 7 bases and V by 2 bases; bases with no gene match: 6. Germline CDR1 is KGHSH and CDR2 is LQKENI. The CDR3 contains 15 residues. This chain's CDR3 is CASSPGQGMRNEQFF. For the CDR3, the DNA is TGTGCCAGCTCACCAGGACAGGGGATGCGGAATGAGCAGTTCTTC.

This clonotype has ten or more counts. The CDR3 nucleotides are TGCAGTGCTACGCCCCAGGCAGCGGGAGTTTTGAGAGCCAAAAACATTCAGTACTTC. Its protein is CSATPQAAGVLRAKNIQYF. V usage is TRBV20-1 and J usage is TRBJ2-4; TRBD2 agrees at 8 bases. The CDR3 has 19 amino acids. The trim removed 4 bases at V and 0 bases at J, leaving 17 bases unmatched. Per the germline V gene, CDR1 is DFQATT and CDR2 is SNEGSKA (reference sequence).

The gene calls are TRBV10-3 and TRBJ2-3; D is possibly TRBD2 (6 bases). The germline gives CDR1 ENHRY, CDR2 SYGVKD. This CDR3 contains 16 residues. Trimming took 0 bases from V and 0 from J, leaving 10 bases between them. CDR3 loop: CAISESPGTSTDTQYF. CDR3 DNA: TGTGCCATCAGTGAGTCCCCCGGGACTAGCACAGATACGCAGTATTTT.

This clonotype was recorded many times. The V gene is TRBV24-1, the J gene TRBJ2-5; maybe TRBD1 (5 bases). The CDR3 is made up of 15 amino acids. Germline V gives CDR1 KGHDR, CDR2 SFDVKD. V dropped 2 bases and J dropped 1 base, with 10 bases sitting between them. The CDR3 nucleotides are TGTGCCACCAGTGATTCCGGACATACCCAAGAGACCCAGTACTTC. Encoded protein: CATSDSGHTQETQYF.

This clonotype was picked up many times. This rearrangement joins TRBV27 to TRBJ1-1; no clear D gene. V was trimmed by 5 bases and J by 5 bases, leaving 12 bases between them. The CDR3 consists of 13 residues. Germline V CDR1 and CDR2: MNHEY, SMNVEV (reference sequence). CDR3 in amino acids: CASSLSTGTEAFF. The CDR3 nucleotides read TGTGCCAGCAGTCTCTCGACGGGAACTGAAGCTTTCTTT.

This clonotype was seen a single time. The V and J genes are TRBV4-3 and TRBJ1-2; tentatively, D is TRBD1 (6 bases). The V gene's germline CDR1 is LGHNA and CDR2 YSLEER. The CDR3 is 18 residues long. Trimming stripped 0 bases from V and 4 bases from J, with 21 bases between. The CDR3, as DNA: TGCGCCAGCAGCCAAGATCGACCAGGGGCCTCCTACGTCTATGGCTACACCTTC. This codes for CASSQDRPGASYVYGYTF.

This clonotype was counted many times. The J gene is TRBJ2-5, the V gene TRBV4-2; 9 positions match TRBD2. The J segment lost 2 bases and the V segment lost 0 bases, leaving 13 bases of the junction unmatched. Germline-derived CDR1 and CDR2 are LGHNA and YNFKEQ. The CDR3 sequence is 19 residues long. CDR3 bases: TGTGCCAGCAGCCAAGACCCCATCGTAGCGGGGGATGAACAAGAGACCCAGTACTTC. Its protein is CASSQDPIVAGDEQETQYF.

In its sample, this clonotype was seen a few times. This chain joins TRBV5-1 and TRBJ2-3; 7 nucleotides line up with TRBD2. The junction had 8 bases not matched to a gene; V was cut back by 3 bases and J by 4 bases. The length of the CDR3 is 15 residues. Germline values: CDR1 SGHRS, CDR2 YFSETQ. CDR3 in amino acids: CASSSLADLADTQYF. Written as DNA, the CDR3 is TGCGCCAGCAGCTCCCTAGCGGACCTGGCAGATACGCAGTATTTT.

The rearrangement uses TRBV11-1 and TRBJ2-5; D might be TRBD2 (6 bases). CDR3 length: 16 residues. V gave up 5 bases and J gave up 2 bases, with 18 bases separating them. CDR1 and CDR2 from the germline V gene are SGHAT and FQDESV (reference sequence). CDR3 sequence (DNA): TGTGCCAGCAGCAGACGTCGTAGCCGGGGGCAAGAGACCCAGTACTTC. It yields the protein CASSRRRSRGQETQYF.

This clonotype was seen repeatedly, ten times or more. The CDR3 DNA is TGCAGTGCTTTGGGACAGGGGGCTAATTCACCCCTCCACTTT. Protein: CSALGQGANSPLHF. This rearrangement joins TRBV20-1 to TRBJ1-6, with 12 bases identical to TRBD1. Trimming at V came to 5 bases and at J to 6 bases, leaving 2 bases not matched to a gene. This CDR3 is built from 14 residues. The germline V gene encodes CDR1 DFQATT and CDR2 SNEGSKA (reference sequence).

In this sample, this clonotype turned up many times. The genes are TRBV6-2 or TRBV6-3 and TRBJ1-2; the match to TRBD1 covers 7 bases. Germline CDR1 and CDR2: MNHEY and SVGEGT. The trim removed 5 bases at V and 0 bases at J, leaving 6 bases unmatched. The CDR3 length is 15 residues. CDR3 DNA: TGTGCCAGCAGTCTGACAGGGCGTCCTAACTATGGCTACACCTTC. Its protein product is CASSLTGRPNYGYTF.

This clonotype has at least ten counts. The CDR3 coding sequence is TGTGCCAGCAGAGGACGGCCCACCCACGAGCAGTACGTC. Translation gives CASRGRPTHEQYV. The rearrangement joins TRBV6-1 to TRBJ2-7; D is unclear. Germline CDR1 is MNHNS and CDR2 is SASEGT. The V end was cut by 6 bases, the J end by 5 bases, with 14 bases between. The CDR3 is 13 residues long.

This clonotype has a count of ten or more. The chain has TRBV29-1 and TRBJ2-3; 7 bases are a match to TRBD2. The ends lost 5 bases at V and 3 bases at J; junction bases unmatched: 5. Germline CDR1 and CDR2: SQVTM and ANQGSEA. This CDR3 has 13 residues. The CDR3: CSVSVGGTDTQYF. The DNA for the CDR3 is TGCAGCGTTTCCGTGGGAGGGACAGATACGCAGTATTTT.

This clonotype occurred many times. V and J are TRBV4-2 and TRBJ2-1; 8 bases agree with TRBD2. The CDR3 sequence is 16 residues long. Germline trimming cut 1 base from V and 4 bases from J; bases unmatched to any gene: 6. The germline V gene encodes CDR1 LGHNA and CDR2 YNFKEQ. This CDR3 reads CASSQGGSGEYNEQFF. The CDR3 nucleotides are TGTGCCAGCAGCCAAGGAGGTAGCGGGGAATACAATGAGCAGTTCTTC.